This TCR beta chain appears in the sequencing data of a study of metastatic and nonmetastatic thyroid tumors. About the research overall: Across blood and tumor or nodule tissue, repertoires from malignant and benign thyroid patients were compared with one another. Study-wide results and caveats: Patients with malignant thyroid tumors reportedly had significantly higher TCR beta diversity than those with benign nodules, in blood and tumor.

TCRdb ran MiXCR on the PCR reads. Of about 35,000 clones listed, roughly 29% are singletons. Thyroid surgery was preceded by no treatment in any patient. A note on this clone: Its matching antigen is unknown.

Germline lookup yields CDR1 SNHLY and CDR2 FYNNEI. The CDR3 loop spans 13 amino acids. Trimming shortened V by 1 base and J by 6 bases, and 7 bases separated the two germline ends. This TCR derives from a female donor with papillary thyroid cancer or a benign thyroid nodule (not recorded which). Some clones in this sample may be carry-over from other donors' samples. V and J are TRBV2 and TRBJ1-5; D not resolved. The sequenced sample was blood. The CDR3 bases are TGTGCCAGCAGTGAAGGATTGGGTCAGCCCCAGCATTTT. Protein: CASSEGLGQPQHF.